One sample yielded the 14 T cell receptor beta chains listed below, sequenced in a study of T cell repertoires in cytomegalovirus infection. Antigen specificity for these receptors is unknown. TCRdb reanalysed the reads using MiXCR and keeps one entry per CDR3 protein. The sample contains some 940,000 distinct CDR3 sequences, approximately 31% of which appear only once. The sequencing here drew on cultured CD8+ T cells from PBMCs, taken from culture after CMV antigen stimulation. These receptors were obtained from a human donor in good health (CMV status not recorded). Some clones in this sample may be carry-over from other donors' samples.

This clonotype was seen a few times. The CDR3 sequence: CASSSRTGGGTEAFF. CDR3 bases: TGTGCCAGTAGTTCCAGGACGGGGGGCGGAACTGAAGCTTTCTTT. The rearrangement joins TRBV19 to TRBJ1-1; possible D gene TRBD1, 6 bases. Germline loops: CDR1 LNHDA, CDR2 SQIVND (reference sequence). V lost 5 bases to trimming and J lost 5 bases, with 18 bases between them. The CDR3 sequence is 15 residues long.

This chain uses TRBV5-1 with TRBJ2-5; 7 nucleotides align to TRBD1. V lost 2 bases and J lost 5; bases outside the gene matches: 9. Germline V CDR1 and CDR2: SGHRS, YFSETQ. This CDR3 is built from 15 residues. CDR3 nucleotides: TGCGCCAGCAGCTTAGAGACAGGGATCCCGGAGACCCAGTACTTC. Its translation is CASSLETGIPETQYF. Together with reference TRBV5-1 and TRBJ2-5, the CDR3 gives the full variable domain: KAGVTQTPRYLIKTRGQQVTLSCSPISGHRSVSWYQQTPGQGLQFLFEYFSETQRNKGNFPGRFSGRQFSNSRSEMNVSTLELGDSALYLCASSLETGIPETQYFGPGTRLLVL.

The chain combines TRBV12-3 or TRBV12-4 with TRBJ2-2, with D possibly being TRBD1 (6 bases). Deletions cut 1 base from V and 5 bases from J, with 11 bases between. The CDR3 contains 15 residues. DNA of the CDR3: TGTGCCAGCAGTTTAGTTGGGGGCATGACCGGGGAGCTGTTTTTT. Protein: CASSLVGGMTGELFF.

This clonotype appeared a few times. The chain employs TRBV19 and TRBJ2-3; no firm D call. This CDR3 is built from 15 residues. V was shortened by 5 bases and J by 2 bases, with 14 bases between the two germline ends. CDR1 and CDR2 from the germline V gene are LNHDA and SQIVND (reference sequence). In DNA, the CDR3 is TGTGCCAGTAGTCTCGACTTCCCCTTCACAGATACGCAGTATTTT. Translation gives CASSLDFPFTDTQYF.

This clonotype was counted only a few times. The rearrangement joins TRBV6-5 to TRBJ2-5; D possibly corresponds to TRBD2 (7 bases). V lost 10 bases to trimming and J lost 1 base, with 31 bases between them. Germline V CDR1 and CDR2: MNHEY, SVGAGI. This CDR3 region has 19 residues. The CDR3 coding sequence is TGTGCCACCAGCCTAAGGGGGGGGGACGGGCCGGAATCCCAAGAGACCCAGTACTTC. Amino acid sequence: CATSLRGGDGPESQETQYF.

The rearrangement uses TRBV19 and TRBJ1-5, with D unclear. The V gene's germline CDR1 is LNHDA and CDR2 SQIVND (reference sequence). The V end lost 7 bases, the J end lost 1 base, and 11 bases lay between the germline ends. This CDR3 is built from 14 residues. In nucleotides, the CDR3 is TGTGCCAGTACTACTACAGAAAGCAATCAGCCCCAGCATTTT. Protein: CASTTTESNQPQHF.

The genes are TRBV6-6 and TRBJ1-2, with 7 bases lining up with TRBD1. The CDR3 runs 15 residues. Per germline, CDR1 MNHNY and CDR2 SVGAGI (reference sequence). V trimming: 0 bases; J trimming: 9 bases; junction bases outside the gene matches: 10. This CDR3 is CASSYSTGDRDSYTF. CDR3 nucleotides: TGTGCCAGCAGTTACTCGACGGGAGACAGGGATAGCTACACCTTC.

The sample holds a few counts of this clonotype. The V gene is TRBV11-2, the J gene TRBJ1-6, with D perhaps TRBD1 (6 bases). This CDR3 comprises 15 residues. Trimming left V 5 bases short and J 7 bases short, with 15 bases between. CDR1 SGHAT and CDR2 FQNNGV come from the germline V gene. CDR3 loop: CASSPVGTPNSPLHF. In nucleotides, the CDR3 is TGTGCCAGCAGCCCTGTAGGGACACCCAATTCACCCCTCCACTTT.

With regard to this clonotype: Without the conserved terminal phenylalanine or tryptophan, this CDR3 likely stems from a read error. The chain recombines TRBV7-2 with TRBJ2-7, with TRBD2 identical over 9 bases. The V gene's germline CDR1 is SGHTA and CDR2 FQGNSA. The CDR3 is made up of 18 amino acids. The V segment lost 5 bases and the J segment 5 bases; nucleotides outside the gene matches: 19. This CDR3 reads CASSLVGAGGYRKDEQYS. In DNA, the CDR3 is TGTGCCAGCAGCCTGGTGGGAGCGGGGGGTTACCGAAAGGACGAGCAGTACTCC.

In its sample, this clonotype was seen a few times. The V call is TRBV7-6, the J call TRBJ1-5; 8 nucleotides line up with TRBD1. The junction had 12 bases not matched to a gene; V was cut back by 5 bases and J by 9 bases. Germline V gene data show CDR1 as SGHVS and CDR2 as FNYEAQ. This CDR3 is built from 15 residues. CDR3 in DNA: TGTGCCAGCAGCCCCGGGCAGGGGGCCCCTAGGCCCCAGCATTTT. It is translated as CASSPGQGAPRPQHF.

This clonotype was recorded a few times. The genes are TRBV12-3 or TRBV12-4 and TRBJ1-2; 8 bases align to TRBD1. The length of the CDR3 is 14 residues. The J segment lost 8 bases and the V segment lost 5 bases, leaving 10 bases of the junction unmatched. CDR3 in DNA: TGTGCCAGCAGTCCCACGGACAGGGCAGACGGCTACACCTTC. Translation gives CASSPTDRADGYTF.

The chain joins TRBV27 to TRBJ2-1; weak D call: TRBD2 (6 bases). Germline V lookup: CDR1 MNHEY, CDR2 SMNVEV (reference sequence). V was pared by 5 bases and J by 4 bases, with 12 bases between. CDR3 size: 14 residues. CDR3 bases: TGTGCCAGCAGTCTTTGGGGGGAATACAATGAGCAGTTCTTC. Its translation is CASSLWGEYNEQFF.

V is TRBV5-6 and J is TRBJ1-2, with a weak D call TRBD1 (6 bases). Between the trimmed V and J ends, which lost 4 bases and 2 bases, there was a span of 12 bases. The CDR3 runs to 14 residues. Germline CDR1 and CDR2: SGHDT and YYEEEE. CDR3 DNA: TGTGCCAGCAGCATTGGGACACAGAACTATGGCTACACCTTC. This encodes CASSIGTQNYGYTF.

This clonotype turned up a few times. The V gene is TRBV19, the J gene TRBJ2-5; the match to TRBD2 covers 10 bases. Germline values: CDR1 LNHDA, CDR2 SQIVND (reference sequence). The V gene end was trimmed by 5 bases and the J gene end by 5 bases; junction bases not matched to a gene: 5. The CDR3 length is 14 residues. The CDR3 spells CASSASGGVETQYF. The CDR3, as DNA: TGTGCCAGTAGTGCTAGCGGGGGAGTGGAGACCCAGTACTTC. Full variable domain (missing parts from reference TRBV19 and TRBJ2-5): DGGITQSPKYLFRKEGQNVTLSCEQNLNHDAMYWYRQDPGQGLRLIYYSQIVNDFQKGDIAEGYSVSREKKESFPLTVTSAQKNPTAFYLCASSASGGVETQYFGPGTRLLVL.